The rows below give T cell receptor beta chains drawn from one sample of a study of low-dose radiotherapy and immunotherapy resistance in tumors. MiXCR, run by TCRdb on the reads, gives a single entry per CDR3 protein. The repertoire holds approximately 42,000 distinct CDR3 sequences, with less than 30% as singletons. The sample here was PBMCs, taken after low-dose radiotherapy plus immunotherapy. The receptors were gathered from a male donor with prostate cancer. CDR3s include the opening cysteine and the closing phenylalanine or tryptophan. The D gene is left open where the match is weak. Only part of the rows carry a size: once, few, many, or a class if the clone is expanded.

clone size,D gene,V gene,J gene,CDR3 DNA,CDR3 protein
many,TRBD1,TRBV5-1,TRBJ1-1,TGCGCCAGCAGCTCTCCGGACAGGGGATACACTGAAGCTTTCTTT,CASSSPDRGYTEAFF
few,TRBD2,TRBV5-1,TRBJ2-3,TGCGCCAGCAGCTTGCAGCGGGATACAGATACGCAGTATTTT,CASSLQRDTDTQYF
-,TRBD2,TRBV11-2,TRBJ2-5,TGTGCCAGCAGCTTCGGCGGGGGGTCGACCGGGACGGTGGATCGGGAGACCCAGTACTTC,CASSFGGGSTGTVDRETQYF
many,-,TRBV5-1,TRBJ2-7,TGCGCCAGCACCAAGGAGCCGGGCTTGGGTCGCGAGCAGTACTTC,CASTKEPGLGREQYF
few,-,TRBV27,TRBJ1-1,TGTGCCAGCAGTTTCGGCAATTTGGGCACTGAAGCTTTCTTT,CASSFGNLGTEAFF
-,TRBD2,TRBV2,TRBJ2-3,TGTGCCAGTAATAATCTAGCGGGGCACACAGATACGCAGTATTTT,CASNNLAGHTDTQYF
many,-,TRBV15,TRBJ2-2,TGTGCCACCAGCAGAGATAACAGAAACACCGGGGAGCTGTTTTTT,CATSRDNRNTGELFF
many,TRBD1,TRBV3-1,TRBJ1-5,TGTGCCAGCAGCCTTGGACAGGGTATGAGCAATCAGCCCCAGCATTTT,CASSLGQGMSNQPQHF
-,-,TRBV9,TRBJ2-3,TGTGCCAGCAGCGTAGCTACGACAACTACAGATACGCAGTATTTT,CASSVATTTTDTQYF
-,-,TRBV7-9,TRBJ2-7,TGTGCCAGCAGCTCCCCAGCGCGCTCTTACAACGAGCAGTACTTC,CASSSPARSYNEQYF
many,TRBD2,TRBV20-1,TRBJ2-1,TGCAGTGCTGGGTGGACTAGCGGGATTTTAGGCAATGAGCAGTTCTTC,CSAGWTSGILGNEQFF
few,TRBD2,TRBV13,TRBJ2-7,TGTGCAAAAAAGGGAAGCGGGAGTTCCTACGAGCAGTACTTC,CAKKGSGSSYEQYF
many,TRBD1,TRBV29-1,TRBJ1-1,TGCAGCGTTGGGGAGGGACAGGGGACCACTGAAGCTTTCTTT,CSVGEGQGTTEAFF
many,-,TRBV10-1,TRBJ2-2,TGCGCCAGCAGTAATCCGTCCGGGGAGCTGTTTTTT,CASSNPSGELFF
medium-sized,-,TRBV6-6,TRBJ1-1,TGTGCCAGCAGTTACGGAGGGGCTTCGAACACTGAAGCTTTCTTT,CASSYGGASNTEAFF
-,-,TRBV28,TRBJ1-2,TGTGCCAGCAGTGTGACAGCCTATGGCTACACCTTC,CASSVTAYGYTF
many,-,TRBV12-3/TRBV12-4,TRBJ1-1,TGTGCCAGCAGACAGGGCGCCGCTGAAGCTTTCTTT,CASRQGAAEAFF